Each of the 11 T cell receptor beta chains below was sequenced from the same sample in a study of blood T cell repertoires in COVID-19. The assay was immunoSEQ multiplex PCR, and TCRdb's table has in-frame clones only and misses some. The data show about 250,000 clones, with 65% to 85% seen just once and about 27% held by the top ten. Sequencing was performed on peripheral blood. The receptors come from a man aged 40-50 years with acute or convalescent COVID-19.

A single count supports this clone. J is TRBJ2-3 and V is TRBV3-1 (or the pseudogene TRBV3-2); D possibly corresponds to TRBD1 (5 bases). The germline V gene has CDR1 LGHDT and CDR2 YNNKEL (reference sequence). V gave up 5 bases and J gave up 6 bases, with 12 bases separating them. The CDR3 is made up of 13 amino acids. The CDR3, as DNA: TGTGCCAGCAGCGCTAAAAAGGGGGATACGCAGTATTTT. This sequence encodes CASSAKKGDTQYF.

The V gene is TRBV6-5, the J gene TRBJ1-5, with D perhaps TRBD1 (6 bases). The ends were cut back, 6 bases at V and 5 bases at J, with 8 bases in the middle. The CDR3 runs to 12 residues. The V gene's germline CDR1 is MNHEY and CDR2 SVGAGI. CDR3 coding DNA: TGTGCCAGCAGCAGGGGCGATCAGCCCCAGCATTTT. This encodes CASSRGDQPQHF.

This clone was counted a single time. The rearrangement links TRBV6-5 to TRBJ2-5; D possibly corresponds to TRBD2 (6 bases). Germline values: CDR1 MNHEY, CDR2 SVGAGI. The CDR3 is 14 amino acids. Deletions cut 7 bases from V and 5 bases from J, with 17 bases between. The chain's CDR3 is CASTLGGDRETQYF. In DNA, the CDR3 is TGTGCCAGCACCTTGGGGGGAGACCGGGAGACCCAGTACTTC.

The chain links TRBV9 to TRBJ1-6, with 9 positions matching TRBD1. The CDR3 totals 15 residues. Germline CDR1 is SGDLS and CDR2 is YYNGEE. Trimming cost V 0 bases and J 9 bases; bases outside gene matches: 4. CDR3 in DNA: TGTGCCAGCAGCGTAGGGGGGACAGGGTCTTCACCCCTCCACTTT. This sequence encodes CASSVGGTGSSPLHF.

The CDR3 DNA is TGTGCCAGCAGGATGGCGGGGAACACTGAAGCTTTCTTT. It encodes CASRMAGNTEAFF. The chain links TRBV5-6 to TRBJ1-1, with D unresolved. From germline, CDR1 is SGHDT and CDR2 YYEEEE. V was shortened by 5 bases and J by 1 base, with 9 bases between the two germline ends. CDR3 length: 13 amino acids.

The rearrangement uses TRBV19 and TRBJ1-2; the match to TRBD1 covers 7 bases. CDR1 and CDR2 (germline): LNHDA, SQIVND (reference sequence). The CDR3 contains 14 residues. Germline trimming cut 5 bases from V and 3 bases from J; bases unmatched to any gene: 6. The CDR3: CASSAQGIDYGYTF. CDR3 bases: TGTGCCAGTAGTGCACAGGGGATCGACTATGGCTACACCTTC.

The chain is built from TRBV12-3 or TRBV12-4 and TRBJ1-5, with D unresolved. The CDR3 runs to 13 residues. V lost 3 bases and J 2 bases, leaving 5 bases between the germline ends. In nucleotides, the CDR3 is TGTGCCAGCAGTTTTGAGGGCAATCAGCCCCAGCATTTT. Translated, it gives CASSFEGNQPQHF.

This clone was counted only a few times. The chain joins TRBV12-2 to TRBJ2-3; TRBD2 was called by the table and not checked on the DNA. TRBV12-2 is described as a pseudogene. The length of the CDR3 is 18 residues. The DNA of the CDR3 is TGTGCAAGTCGCCCCCCTGAACGCGGGAGAAGGGGCACAGATACGCAGTATTTT. Translated, it gives CASRPPERGRRGTDTQYF.

This chain links TRBV9 with TRBJ2-1, with a weak D call TRBD1 (5 bases). The V end was cut by 3 bases, the J end by 4 bases, with 17 bases between. The length of the CDR3 is 16 residues. In germline, CDR1 is SGDLS, CDR2 YYNGEE. CDR3 sequence reads: CASSANYGWTYNEQFF. DNA for the CDR3: TGTGCCAGCAGCGCTAATTACGGATGGACATACAATGAGCAGTTCTTC.

V usage is TRBV27 and J usage is TRBJ1-6, with 7 bases matching TRBD1. The J segment lost 6 bases and the V segment lost 6 bases, leaving 8 bases of the junction unmatched. The CDR3 loop spans 15 amino acids. The germline gives CDR1 MNHEY, CDR2 SMNVEV (reference sequence). CDR3 in DNA: TGTGCCAGCAGACCCATTGGGACAGTTAATTCACCCCTCCACTTT. This translates into CASRPIGTVNSPLHF.

This sequence joins TRBV6-5 and TRBJ1-3; D is undetermined. The CDR3 loop spans 15 amino acids. CDR1 is MNHEY and CDR2 is SVGAGI in the germline V gene. V was clipped by 5 bases and J by 1 base, with 12 bases between them. Written as DNA, the CDR3 is TGTGCCAGCAGTCGTGGAGTCGATTCTGGAAACACCATATATTTT. The encoded protein is CASSRGVDSGNTIYF.